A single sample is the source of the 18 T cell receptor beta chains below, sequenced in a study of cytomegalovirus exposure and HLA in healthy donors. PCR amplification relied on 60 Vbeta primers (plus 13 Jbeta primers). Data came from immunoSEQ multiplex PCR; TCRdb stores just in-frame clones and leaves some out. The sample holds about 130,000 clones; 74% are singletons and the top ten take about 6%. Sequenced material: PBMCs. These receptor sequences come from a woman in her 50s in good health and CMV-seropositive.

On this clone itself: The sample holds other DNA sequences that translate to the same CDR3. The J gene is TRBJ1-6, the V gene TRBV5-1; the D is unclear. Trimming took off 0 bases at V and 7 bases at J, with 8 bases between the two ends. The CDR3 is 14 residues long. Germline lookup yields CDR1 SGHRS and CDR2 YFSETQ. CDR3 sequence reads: CASSLARENSPLHF. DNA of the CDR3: TGCGCCAGCAGCTTGGCTCGGGAGAATTCACCCCTCCACTTT.

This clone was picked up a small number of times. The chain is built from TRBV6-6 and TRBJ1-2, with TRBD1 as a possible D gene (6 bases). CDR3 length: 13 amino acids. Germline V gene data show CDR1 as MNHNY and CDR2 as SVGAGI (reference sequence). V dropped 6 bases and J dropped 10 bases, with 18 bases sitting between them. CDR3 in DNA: TGTGCCAGCAGCAGGAGCGGGGGGCGGGACTACACCTTC. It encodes CASSRSGGRDYTF.

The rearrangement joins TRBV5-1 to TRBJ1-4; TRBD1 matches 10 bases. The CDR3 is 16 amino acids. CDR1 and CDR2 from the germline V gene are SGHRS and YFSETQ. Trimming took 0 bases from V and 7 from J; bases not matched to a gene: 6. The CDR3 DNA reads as TGCGCCAGCAGCTTGGCTGGAGGACAGGGGGTTGAAAAACTGTTTTTT. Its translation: CASSLAGGQGVEKLFF. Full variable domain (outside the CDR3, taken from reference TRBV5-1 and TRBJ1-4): KAGVTQTPRYLIKTRGQQVTLSCSPISGHRSVSWYQQTPGQGLQFLFEYFSETQRNKGNFPGRFSGRQFSNSRSEMNVSTLELGDSALYLCASSLAGGQGVEKLFFGSGTQLSVL.

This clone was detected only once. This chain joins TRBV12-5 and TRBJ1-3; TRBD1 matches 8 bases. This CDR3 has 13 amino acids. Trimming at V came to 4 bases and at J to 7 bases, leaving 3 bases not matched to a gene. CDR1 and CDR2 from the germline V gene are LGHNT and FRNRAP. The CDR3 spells CASGWTGPNTIYF. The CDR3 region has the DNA TGTGCTAGTGGTTGGACAGGGCCTAACACCATATATTTT. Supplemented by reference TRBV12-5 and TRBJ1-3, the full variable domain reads DARVTQTPRHKVTEMGQEVTMRCQPILGHNTVFWYRQTMMQGLELLAYFRNRAPLDDSGMPKDRFSAEMPDATLATLKIQPSEPRDSAVYFCASGWTGPNTIYFGEGSWLTVV.

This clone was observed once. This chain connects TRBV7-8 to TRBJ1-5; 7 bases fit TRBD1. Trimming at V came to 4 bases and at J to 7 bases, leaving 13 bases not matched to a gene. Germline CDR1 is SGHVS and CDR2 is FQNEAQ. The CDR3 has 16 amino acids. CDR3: CASSSGTASSSQPQHF. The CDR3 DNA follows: TGTGCCAGCAGCTCAGGGACAGCTAGCTCCTCACAGCCCCAGCATTTT. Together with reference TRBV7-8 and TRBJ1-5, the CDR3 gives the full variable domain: GAGVSQSPRYKVAKRGQDVALRCDPISGHVSLFWYQQALGQGPEFLTYFQNEAQLDKSGLPSDRFFAERPEGSVSTLKIQRTQQEDSAVYLCASSSGTASSSQPQHFGDGTRLSIL.

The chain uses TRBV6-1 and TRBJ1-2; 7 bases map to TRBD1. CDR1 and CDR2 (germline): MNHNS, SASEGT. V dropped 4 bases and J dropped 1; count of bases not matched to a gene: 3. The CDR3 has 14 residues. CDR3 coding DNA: TGTGCCAGCAGTGTGGGACAGATTAACTATGGCTACACCTTC. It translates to CASSVGQINYGYTF.

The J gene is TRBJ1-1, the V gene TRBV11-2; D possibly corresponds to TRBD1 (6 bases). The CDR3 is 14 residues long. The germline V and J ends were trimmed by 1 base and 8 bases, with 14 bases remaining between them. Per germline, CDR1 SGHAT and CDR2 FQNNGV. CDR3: CASSLVRGFSEAFF. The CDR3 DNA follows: TGTGCCAGCAGCTTAGTGAGGGGGTTTAGCGAAGCTTTCTTT.

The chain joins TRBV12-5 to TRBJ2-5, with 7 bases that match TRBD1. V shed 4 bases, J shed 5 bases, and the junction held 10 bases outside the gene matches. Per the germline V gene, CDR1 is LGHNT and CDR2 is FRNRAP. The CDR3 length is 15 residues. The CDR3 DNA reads TGTGCTAGTGGTTACCCAACAGGGGTTAGGGAGACCCAGTACTTC. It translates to CASGYPTGVRETQYF.

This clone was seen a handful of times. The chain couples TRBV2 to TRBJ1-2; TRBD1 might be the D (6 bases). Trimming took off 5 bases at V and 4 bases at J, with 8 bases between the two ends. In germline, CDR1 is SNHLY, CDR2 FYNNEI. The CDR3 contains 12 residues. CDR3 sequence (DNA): TGTGCCAGCAGTTGGACAGCCTATGGCTACACCTTC. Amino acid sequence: CASSWTAYGYTF.

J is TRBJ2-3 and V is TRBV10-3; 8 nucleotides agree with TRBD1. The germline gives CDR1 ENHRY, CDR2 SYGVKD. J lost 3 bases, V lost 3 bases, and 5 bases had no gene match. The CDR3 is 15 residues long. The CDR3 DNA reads TGTGCCATCAGTGATAGTGGACAGGGAACAGATACGCAGTATTTT. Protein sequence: CAISDSGQGTDTQYF.

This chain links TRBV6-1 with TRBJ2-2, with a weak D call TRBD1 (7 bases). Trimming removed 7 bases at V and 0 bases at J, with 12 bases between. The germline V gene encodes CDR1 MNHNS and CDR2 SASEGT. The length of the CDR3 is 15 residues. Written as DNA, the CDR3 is TGTGCCAGCAAGGAGGGGACAGCGAACACCGGGGAGCTGTTTTTT. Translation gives CASKEGTANTGELFF.

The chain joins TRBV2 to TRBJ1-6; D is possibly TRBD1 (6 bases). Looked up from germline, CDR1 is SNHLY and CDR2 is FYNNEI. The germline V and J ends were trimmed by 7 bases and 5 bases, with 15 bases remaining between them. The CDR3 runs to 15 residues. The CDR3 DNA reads TGTGCCAGCAAGTCCGCAGGGGCGAATAATTCACCCCTCCACTTT. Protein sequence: CASKSAGANNSPLHF. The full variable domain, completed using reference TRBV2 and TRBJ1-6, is EPEVTQTPSHQVTQMGQEVILRCVPISNHLYFYWYRQILGQKVEFLVSFYNNEISEKSEIFDDQFSVERPDGSNFTLKIRSTKLEDSAMYFCASKSAGANNSPLHFGNGTRLTVT.

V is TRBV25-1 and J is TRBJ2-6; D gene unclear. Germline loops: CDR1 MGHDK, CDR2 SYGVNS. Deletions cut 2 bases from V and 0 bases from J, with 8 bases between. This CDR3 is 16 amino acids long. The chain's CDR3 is CASSEPAHSGANVLTF. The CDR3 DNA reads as TGTGCCAGCAGTGAACCCGCACACTCTGGGGCCAACGTCCTGACTTTC.

CDR3 protein: CASSGGREQYF. CDR3 sequence (DNA): TGCGCCAGCAGTGGCGGGCGTGAGCAGTACTTC. V gene TRBV10-1 combines with J gene TRBJ2-5, with TRBD2 as a possible D gene (5 bases). Per germline, CDR1 WNHNN and CDR2 SYGVQD (reference sequence). CDR3 length: 11 residues. Deletions cut 4 bases from V and 11 bases from J, with 11 bases between.

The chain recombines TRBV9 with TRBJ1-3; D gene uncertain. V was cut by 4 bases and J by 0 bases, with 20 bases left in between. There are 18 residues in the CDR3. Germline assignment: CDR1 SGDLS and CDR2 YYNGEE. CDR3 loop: CASSTSLGGGYSGNTIYF. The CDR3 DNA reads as TGTGCCAGCAGCACGAGCCTAGGTGGCGGATACTCTGGAAACACCATATATTTT.

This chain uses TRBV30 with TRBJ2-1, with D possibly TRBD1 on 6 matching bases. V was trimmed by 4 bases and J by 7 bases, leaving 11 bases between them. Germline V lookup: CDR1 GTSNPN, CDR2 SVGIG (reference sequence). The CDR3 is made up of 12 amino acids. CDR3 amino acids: CAWNQGSNEQFF. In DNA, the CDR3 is TGTGCCTGGAATCAGGGGTCGAATGAGCAGTTCTTC.

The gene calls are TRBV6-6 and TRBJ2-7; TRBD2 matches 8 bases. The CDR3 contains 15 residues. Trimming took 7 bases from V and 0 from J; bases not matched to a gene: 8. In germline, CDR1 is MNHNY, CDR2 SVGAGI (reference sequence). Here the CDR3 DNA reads TGTGCCAGCAAAACCCCGAGCGGGAGCTCCTACGAGCAGTACTTC. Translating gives CASKTPSGSSYEQYF.

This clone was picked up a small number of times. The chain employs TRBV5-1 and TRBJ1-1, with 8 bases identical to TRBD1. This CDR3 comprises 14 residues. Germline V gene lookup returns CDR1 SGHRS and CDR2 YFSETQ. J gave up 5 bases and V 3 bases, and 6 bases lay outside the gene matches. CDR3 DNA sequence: TGCGCCAGCAGCTCGACAGGGGCAGAGACTGAAGCTTTCTTT. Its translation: CASSSTGAETEAFF.